This T cell receptor (beta chain) was identified in a study of blood T cell repertoires in COVID-19. Across the study: The United States, Italy and Spain provided the acute and convalescent COVID-19 samples. T cells, B-cell-depleted T cells, or PBMCs provided the cDNA or gDNA that served as material.

Per the germline V gene, CDR1 is SGHRS and CDR2 is YFSETQ. This CDR3 region has 15 residues. V was cut by 4 bases and J by 0 bases, with 13 bases left in between. Patients from Seattle were sampled longitudinally, starting during active infection. Per the study methods: Quantification of nucleated cells was approximated via reference gene primer amplification. The protocol was immunoSEQ multiplex PCR, while the TCRdb copy is restricted to in-frame clones and leaves out a portion. The V and J calls and the clone size are those of that table, but D and trimming were determined from the DNA. The top ten clones hold around 12% of a sample with some 300,000 clones, around 88% of them seen once.

Sequencing used peripheral blood. This clonotype was sampled from a woman between 70 and 85 years old with COVID-19, enrolled during active disease. The J gene is TRBJ1-2, the V gene TRBV5-1; possible D gene TRBD1, 5 bases. DNA for the CDR3: TGCGCCAGCAGCCACCAGGGCAGCACTAACTATGGCTACACCTTC. Encoded protein: CASSHQGSTNYGYTF.